Below, one T cell receptor (beta chain) is given with its context. Its antigen is unidentified. The protocol was immunoSEQ multiplex PCR, while the TCRdb copy is restricted to in-frame clones and leaves out a portion. Of roughly 100,000 clones in the sample, roughly nine tenths are singletons; the top ten hold 45%. V was pared by 3 bases and J by 4 bases, with 13 bases of the junction left unmatched. The CDR3 has 17 amino acids. Germline loops: CDR1 MDHEN, CDR2 SYDVKM. The sample belongs to a study of T cell responses to AZD1222 COVID-19 vaccine. Study observations and caveats: Scientists sampled the repertoires only once the peak T cell response had passed. Donors were chiefly white British, with a greater number of females, and clonal diversity was perhaps underestimated. After two AZD1222 doses, spike-specific TCR breadth and depth rose versus day 0. The number of AZD1222 recipients seropositive at baseline was only 5 to 7.

The receptor comes from an adult in good health. The chain uses TRBV28 and TRBJ1-2, with 8 bases fitting TRBD1. The sample consisted of peripheral blood, taken on day 0 of AZD1222 vaccination. The DNA of the CDR3 is TGTGCCAGCAGTTTCCCAGACCCCAGGGGGCACGGCTATGGCTACACCTTC. This gives the protein CASSFPDPRGHGYGYTF.